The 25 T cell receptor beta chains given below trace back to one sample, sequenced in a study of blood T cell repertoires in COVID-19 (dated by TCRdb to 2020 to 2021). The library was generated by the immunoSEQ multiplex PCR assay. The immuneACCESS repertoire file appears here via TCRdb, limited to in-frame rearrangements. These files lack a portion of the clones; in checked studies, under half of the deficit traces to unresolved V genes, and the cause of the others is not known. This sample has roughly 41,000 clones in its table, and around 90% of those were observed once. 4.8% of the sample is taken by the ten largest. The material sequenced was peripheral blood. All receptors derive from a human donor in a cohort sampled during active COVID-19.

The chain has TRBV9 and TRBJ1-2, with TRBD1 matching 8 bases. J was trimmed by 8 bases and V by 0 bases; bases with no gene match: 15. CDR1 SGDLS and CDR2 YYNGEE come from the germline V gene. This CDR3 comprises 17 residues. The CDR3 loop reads CASSVGSPTGEGRGYTF. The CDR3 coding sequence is TGTGCCAGCAGCGTAGGGTCTCCGACAGGGGAAGGAAGAGGCTACACCTTC. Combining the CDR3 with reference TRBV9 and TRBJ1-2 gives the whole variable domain DSGVTQTPKHLITATGQRVTLRCSPRSGDLSVYWYQQSLDQGLQFLIQYYNGEERAKGNILERFSAQQFPDLHSELNLSSLELGDSALYFCASSVGSPTGEGRGYTFGSGTRLTVV.

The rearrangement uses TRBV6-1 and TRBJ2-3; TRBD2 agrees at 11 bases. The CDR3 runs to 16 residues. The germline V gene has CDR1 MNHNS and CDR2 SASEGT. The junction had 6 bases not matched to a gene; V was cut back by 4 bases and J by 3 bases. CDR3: CASSGGLAGMTDTQYF. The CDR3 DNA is TGTGCCAGCAGTGGAGGACTAGCGGGTATGACAGATACGCAGTATTTT.

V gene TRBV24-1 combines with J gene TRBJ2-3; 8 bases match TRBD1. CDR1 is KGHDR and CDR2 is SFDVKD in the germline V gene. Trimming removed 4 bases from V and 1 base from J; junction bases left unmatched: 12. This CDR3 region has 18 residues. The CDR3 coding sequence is TGTGCCACCAGTGAAATCGGGTATCGGGGACAGGGCACAGATACGCAGTATTTT. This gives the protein CATSEIGYRGQGTDTQYF.

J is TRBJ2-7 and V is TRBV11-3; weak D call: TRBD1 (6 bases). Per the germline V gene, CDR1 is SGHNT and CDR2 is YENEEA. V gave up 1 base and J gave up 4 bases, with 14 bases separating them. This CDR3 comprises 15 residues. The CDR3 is CASSLVLDSRYEQYF. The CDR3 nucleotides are TGTGCCAGCAGCTTAGTTCTGGACAGCCGGTACGAGCAGTACTTC.

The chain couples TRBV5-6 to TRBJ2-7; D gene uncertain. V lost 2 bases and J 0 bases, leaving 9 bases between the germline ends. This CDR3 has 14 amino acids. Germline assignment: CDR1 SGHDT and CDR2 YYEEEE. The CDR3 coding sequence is TGTGCCAGCAGCTTAACGAGGAGCTCCTACGAGCAGTACTTC. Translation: CASSLTRSSYEQYF.

The CDR3 sequence: CASSLAPGTGYTGELFF. The CDR3, as DNA: TGTGCCAGCAGCTTGGCCCCCGGGACAGGGTACACCGGGGAGCTGTTTTTT. V gene TRBV5-6 combines with J gene TRBJ2-2; 9 bases fit TRBD1. This CDR3 contains 17 residues. Germline CDR1 is SGHDT and CDR2 is YYEEEE. V shed 0 bases, J shed 3 bases, and the junction held 6 bases outside the gene matches. The complete variable domain, with remaining parts taken from reference TRBV5-6 and TRBJ2-2, reads DAGVTQSPTHLIKTRGQQVTLRCSPKSGHDTVSWYQQALGQGPQFIFQYYEEEERQRGNFPDRFSGHQFPNYSSELNVNALLLGDSALYLCASSLAPGTGYTGELFFGEGSRLTVL.

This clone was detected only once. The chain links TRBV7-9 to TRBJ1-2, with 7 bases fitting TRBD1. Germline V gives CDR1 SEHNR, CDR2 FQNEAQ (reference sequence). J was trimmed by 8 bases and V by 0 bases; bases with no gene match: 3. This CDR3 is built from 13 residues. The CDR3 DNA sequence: TGTGCCAGCAGCTTAGCGAACAGGGGCGGCTACACCTTC. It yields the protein CASSLANRGGYTF.

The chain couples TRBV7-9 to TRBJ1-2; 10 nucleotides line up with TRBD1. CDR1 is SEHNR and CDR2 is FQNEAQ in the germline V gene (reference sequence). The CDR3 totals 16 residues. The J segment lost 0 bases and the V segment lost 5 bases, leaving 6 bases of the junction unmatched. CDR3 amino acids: CASSPGQGEANYGYTF. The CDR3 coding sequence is TGTGCCAGCAGCCCAGGACAGGGGGAAGCTAACTATGGCTACACCTTC.

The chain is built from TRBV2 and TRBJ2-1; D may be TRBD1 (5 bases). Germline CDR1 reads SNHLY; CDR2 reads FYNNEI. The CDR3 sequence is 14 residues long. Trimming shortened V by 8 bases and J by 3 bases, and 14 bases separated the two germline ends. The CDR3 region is CASDDATDYNEQFF. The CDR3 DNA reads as TGTGCCAGCGACGACGCGACAGACTACAATGAGCAGTTCTTC.

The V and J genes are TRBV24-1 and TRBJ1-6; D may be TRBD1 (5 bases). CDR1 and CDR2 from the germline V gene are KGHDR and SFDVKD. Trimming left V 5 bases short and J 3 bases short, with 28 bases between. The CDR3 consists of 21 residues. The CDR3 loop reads CATSVLPLLQGWAHYNSPLHF. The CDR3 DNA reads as TGTGCCACCAGTGTCCTGCCCCTCCTTCAGGGATGGGCCCACTATAATTCACCCCTCCACTTT.

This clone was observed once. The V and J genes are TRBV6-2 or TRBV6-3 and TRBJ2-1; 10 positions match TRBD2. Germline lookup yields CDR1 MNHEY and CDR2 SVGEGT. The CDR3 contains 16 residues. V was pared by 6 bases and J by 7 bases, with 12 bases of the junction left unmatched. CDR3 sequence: CASSPSGSDSGNEQFF. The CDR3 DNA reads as TGTGCCAGCAGCCCTAGCGGGAGCGACTCGGGGAATGAGCAGTTCTTC.

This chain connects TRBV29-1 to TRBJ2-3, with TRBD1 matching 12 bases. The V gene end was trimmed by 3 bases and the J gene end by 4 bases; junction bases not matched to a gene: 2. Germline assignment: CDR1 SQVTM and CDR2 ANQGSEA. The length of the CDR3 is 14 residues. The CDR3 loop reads CSVEGQGAADTQYF. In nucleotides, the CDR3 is TGCAGCGTTGAGGGACAGGGGGCCGCAGATACGCAGTATTTT.

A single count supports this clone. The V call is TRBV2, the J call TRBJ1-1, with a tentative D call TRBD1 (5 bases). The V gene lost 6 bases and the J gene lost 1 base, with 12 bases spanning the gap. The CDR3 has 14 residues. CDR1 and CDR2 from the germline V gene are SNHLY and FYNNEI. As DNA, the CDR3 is TGTGCCAGCAGGGGAATGGGGGGGAACACTGAAGCTTTCTTT. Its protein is CASRGMGGNTEAFF.

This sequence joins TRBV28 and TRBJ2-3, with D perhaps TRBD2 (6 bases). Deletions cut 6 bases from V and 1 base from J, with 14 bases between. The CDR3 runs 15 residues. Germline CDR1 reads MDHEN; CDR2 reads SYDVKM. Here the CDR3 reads CASSPLSSGTDTQYF. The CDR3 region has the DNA TGTGCCAGCAGCCCCCTATCTAGCGGCACAGATACGCAGTATTTT.

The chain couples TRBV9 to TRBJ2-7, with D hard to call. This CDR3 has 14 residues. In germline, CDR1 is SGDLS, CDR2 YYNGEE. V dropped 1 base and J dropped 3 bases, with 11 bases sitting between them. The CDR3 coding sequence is TGTGCCAGCAGCGTAACCCCAGGAAACTACGAGCAGTACTTC. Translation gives CASSVTPGNYEQYF.

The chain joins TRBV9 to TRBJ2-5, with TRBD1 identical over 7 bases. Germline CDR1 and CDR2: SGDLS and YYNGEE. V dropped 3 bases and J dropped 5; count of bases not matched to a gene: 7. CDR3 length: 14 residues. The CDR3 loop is CASSDRARGETQYF. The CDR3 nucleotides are TGTGCCAGCAGCGATCGGGCCAGGGGGGAGACCCAGTACTTC.

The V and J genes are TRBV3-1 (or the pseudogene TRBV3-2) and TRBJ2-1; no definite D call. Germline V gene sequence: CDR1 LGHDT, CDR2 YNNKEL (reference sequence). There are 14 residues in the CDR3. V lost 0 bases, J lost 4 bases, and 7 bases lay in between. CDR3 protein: CASSQEVYYNEQFF. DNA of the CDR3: TGTGCCAGCAGCCAAGAGGTCTATTACAATGAGCAGTTCTTC.

The CDR3 DNA reads TGTGCCAGCAGTCTCACTTCCAGGACAGGGGGCTCATACGAGCAGTACTTC. This encodes CASSLTSRTGGSYEQYF. The chain has TRBV27 and TRBJ2-7, with 11 nucleotides matching TRBD1. This CDR3 comprises 17 residues. In germline, CDR1 is MNHEY, CDR2 SMNVEV (reference sequence). With V trimmed by 5 bases and J by 4 bases, 13 bases remained unmatched.

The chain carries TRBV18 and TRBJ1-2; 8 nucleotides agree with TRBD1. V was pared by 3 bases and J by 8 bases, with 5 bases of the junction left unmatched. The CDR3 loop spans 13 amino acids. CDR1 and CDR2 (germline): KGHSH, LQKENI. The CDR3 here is CASSPTTGEGYTF. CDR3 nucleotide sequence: TGTGCCAGCTCACCCACGACAGGGGAGGGCTACACCTTC. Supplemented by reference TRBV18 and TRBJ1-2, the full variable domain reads NAGVMQNPRHLVRRRGQEARLRCSPMKGHSHVYWYRQLPEEGLKFMVYLQKENIIDESGMPKERFSAEFPKEGPSILRIQQVVRGDSAAYFCASSPTTGEGYTFGSGTRLTVV.

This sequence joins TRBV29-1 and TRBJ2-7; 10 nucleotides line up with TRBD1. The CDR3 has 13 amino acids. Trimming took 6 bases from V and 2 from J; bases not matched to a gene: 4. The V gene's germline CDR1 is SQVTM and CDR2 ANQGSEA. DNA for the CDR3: TGCAGCGTCGGACAGGGGGGACCCTACGAGCAGTACTTC. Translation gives CSVGQGGPYEQYF.

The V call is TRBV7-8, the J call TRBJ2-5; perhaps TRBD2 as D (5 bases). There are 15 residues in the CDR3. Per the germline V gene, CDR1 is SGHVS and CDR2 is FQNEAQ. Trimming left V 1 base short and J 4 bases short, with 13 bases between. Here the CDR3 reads CASSLVLGSRETQYF. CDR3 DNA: TGTGCCAGCAGCTTAGTGTTAGGGAGTCGAGAGACCCAGTACTTC. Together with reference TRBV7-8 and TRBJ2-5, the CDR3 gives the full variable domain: GAGVSQSPRYKVAKRGQDVALRCDPISGHVSLFWYQQALGQGPEFLTYFQNEAQLDKSGLPSDRFFAERPEGSVSTLKIQRTQQEDSAVYLCASSLVLGSRETQYFGPGTRLLVL.

For the CDR3, the DNA is TGTGCCACCAGTGATTTCGGGGCGGGGACAGATACGCAGTATTTT. Protein sequence: CATSDFGAGTDTQYF. The rearrangement joins TRBV24-1 to TRBJ2-3; TRBD2 might be the D (6 bases). This CDR3 is built from 15 residues. CDR1 and CDR2 (germline): KGHDR, SFDVKD. The ends were cut back, 1 base at V and 3 bases at J, with 10 bases in the middle.

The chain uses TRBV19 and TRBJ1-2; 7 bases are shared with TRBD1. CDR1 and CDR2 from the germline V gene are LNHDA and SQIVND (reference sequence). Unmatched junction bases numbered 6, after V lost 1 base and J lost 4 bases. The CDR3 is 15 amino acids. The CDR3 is CASSIGGQGVYGYTF. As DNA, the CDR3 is TGTGCCAGTAGTATAGGGGGGCAGGGGGTCTATGGCTACACCTTC.

CDR3 in DNA: TGTGCCAGCCACCTGGCGGAAGAGACCCAGTACTTC. Translated, it gives CASHLAEETQYF. The rearrangement joins TRBV5-6 to TRBJ2-5; D remains ambiguous. The V end lost 7 bases, the J end lost 3 bases, and 10 bases lay between the germline ends. CDR1 and CDR2 (germline): SGHDT, YYEEEE. CDR3 length: 12 residues.

CDR3 region: CASSLDTGAQPQHF. The CDR3 DNA follows: TGTGCCAGCAGTTTAGATACAGGGGCTCAGCCCCAGCATTTT. The gene calls are TRBV27 and TRBJ1-5; 7 bases agree with TRBD1. The V gene's germline CDR1 is MNHEY and CDR2 SMNVEV (reference sequence). This CDR3 has 14 residues. V shed 2 bases and J 6 bases; nucleotides not matched to a gene: 4.